Each of the 24 T cell receptor beta chains below was sequenced from the same sample in a study of prognosis after radiotherapy for stage I lung cancer. TCR beta CDR3 amplification from genomic DNA was performed by two-round multiplex PCR. Each TRBV and TRBJ gene had its own primer in the first PCR round. TCRdb itself ran the multiplex PCR reads through MiXCR, one entry per CDR3 protein. The sample lists 15,000 to 20,000 distinct CDR3 sequences; around 29% were seen once. This sample comprised PBMCs, obtained before or after stereotactic body radiation therapy (not recorded which). The receptor set was obtained from a donor at least 50 years old with non-small cell lung cancer.

The sample holds many counts of this clonotype. This sequence joins TRBV24-1 and TRBJ1-1, with D perhaps matching TRBD1 (6 bases). The germline gives CDR1 KGHDR, CDR2 SFDVKD. The length of the CDR3 is 13 residues. V lost 6 bases, J lost 4 bases, and 11 bases lay in between. The CDR3 loop reads CATSPGASTEAFF. The CDR3 nucleotides read TGTGCCACCAGTCCAGGGGCCAGCACTGAAGCTTTCTTT.

This clonotype came up many times. This rearrangement joins TRBV7-2 to TRBJ1-5; D remains unclear. V was clipped by 5 bases and J by 2 bases, with 13 bases between them. Germline assignment: CDR1 SGHTA and CDR2 FQGNSA. This CDR3 comprises 15 residues. CDR3 in DNA: TGTGCCAGCAGCAACCCGACGGACGGCAATCAGCCCCAGCATTTT. Protein product: CASSNPTDGNQPQHF.

Notes on this clonotype: Possible read error: a much larger clone is one base away. The V and J genes are TRBV6-4 and TRBJ2-2; a weak D match, TRBD2 (5 bases). This CDR3 has 14 amino acids. Germline lookup yields CDR1 MRHNA and CDR2 SNTAGT. The CDR3 nucleotides read TGTGCCAGCAGTTACCAGCCAGTACCCGGGGAGCCGTTTTTT. Its translation is CASSYQPVPGEPFF.

This clonotype was seen many times. The chain joins TRBV28 to TRBJ2-7, with TRBD1 identical over 8 bases. This CDR3 region has 14 residues. In germline, CDR1 is MDHEN, CDR2 SYDVKM. Trimming at V came to 5 bases and at J to 3 bases, leaving 6 bases not matched to a gene. The CDR3 protein is CASSATGAGYEQYF. Written as DNA, the CDR3 is TGTGCCAGCAGTGCGACAGGGGCTGGCTACGAGCAGTACTTC.

This clonotype was observed a few times. The genes are TRBV5-6 and TRBJ2-1; 7 bases agree with TRBD1. With V trimmed by 2 bases and J by 6 bases, 11 bases remained unmatched. The CDR3 sequence is 16 residues long. Germline V gene sequence: CDR1 SGHDT, CDR2 YYEEEE. The CDR3 loop is CASSLLSRQGSNEQFF. The DNA for the CDR3 is TGTGCCAGCAGCTTATTGTCGCGACAGGGCAGCAATGAGCAGTTCTTC.

The chain has TRBV7-6 and TRBJ1-4; TRBD1 is a possible D gene (5 bases). This CDR3 is 18 amino acids long. Trimming removed 3 bases at V and 7 bases at J, with 24 bases between. Germline CDR1 SGHVS, CDR2 FNYEAQ. The CDR3 region has the DNA TGTGCCAGCAGCTTTTCCCCGCGGGGGGTCGGGACCGGTGAAAAACTGTTTTTT. This sequence encodes CASSFSPRGVGTGEKLFF.

The chain employs TRBV6-2 or TRBV6-3 and TRBJ2-7, with 9 bases lining up with TRBD2. V shed 5 bases and J 3 bases; nucleotides not matched to a gene: 2. This CDR3 comprises 13 residues. Germline lookup yields CDR1 MNHEY and CDR2 SVGEGT. The CDR3 coding sequence is TGTGCCAGCAGTAGGACTAGCGTCTACGAGCAGTACTTC. Translated: CASSRTSVYEQYF.

In the case of this clonotype: This likely came from a read error, as a far larger clone is one base away. V is TRBV6-8 and J is TRBJ1-6; no firm D call. CDR3 length equals 13 residues. V dropped 4 bases and J dropped 10 bases, with 11 bases sitting between them. Germline V gene lookup returns CDR1 MNHGY and CDR2 SAAAGT. The CDR3 sequence: CASSCEDGSPLHF. The CDR3 DNA reads TGTGCCAGCAGTTGTGAGGATGGGTCACCCCTCCACTTT.

This clonotype was observed at least ten times. The rearrangement links TRBV2 to TRBJ1-5; D ambiguous. Germline V gives CDR1 SNHLY, CDR2 FYNNEI. CDR3 length equals 15 residues. V lost 5 bases and J lost 5, with 16 bases in between. CDR3 loop: CASSLSRPKDQPQHF. The CDR3 DNA is TGTGCCAGCAGTTTGTCACGGCCGAAGGATCAGCCCCAGCATTTT.

This clonotype was seen repeatedly, ten times or more. This chain uses TRBV9 with TRBJ2-2, with TRBD2 matching over 9 bases. The V segment lost 0 bases and the J segment 7 bases; nucleotides outside the gene matches: 4. CDR1 is SGDLS, CDR2 YYNGEE, per germline. The CDR3 runs to 15 residues. CDR3 sequence: CASSVEASGDGELFF. The CDR3 nucleotides read TGTGCCAGCAGCGTAGAGGCTAGCGGGGACGGGGAGCTGTTTTTT.

This clonotype has ten or more counts. In nucleotides, the CDR3 is TGTGCCAGCAGTTACTCATCCGGTCAGCCCCAGCATTTT. Encoded protein: CASSYSSGQPQHF. This rearrangement joins TRBV6-5 to TRBJ1-5; the D is unclear. The CDR3 contains 13 residues. Germline V gives CDR1 MNHEY, CDR2 SVGAGI. V dropped 0 bases and J dropped 6 bases, with 6 bases sitting between them.

This clonotype is labeled as medium-sized. This chain joins TRBV11-3 and TRBJ1-1; no clear D gene. Germline CDR1 and CDR2: SGHNT and YENEEA. This CDR3 is 14 amino acids long. The V end lost 4 bases, the J end lost 3 bases, and 12 bases lay between the germline ends. The CDR3 nucleotides read TGTGCCAGCAGCTCCACAGCCCCGGACACTGAAGCTTTCTTT. Translating gives CASSSTAPDTEAFF.

This clonotype was seen at least ten times. This chain links TRBV5-4 with TRBJ2-1; D might be TRBD1 (5 bases). The CDR3 sequence is 12 residues long. Germline CDR1 is SGHNT and CDR2 is YYREEE (reference sequence). V lost 0 bases and J 10 bases, leaving 8 bases between the germline ends. The CDR3 DNA is TGTGCCAGCAGCTTGGCAGGGCGAGAGCAGTTCTTC. Translating it yields CASSLAGREQFF.

Ten or more counts support this clonotype. This chain links TRBV7-2 with TRBJ2-2; D may be TRBD1 (5 bases). This CDR3 is 14 amino acids long. Germline CDR1 SGHTA, CDR2 FQGNSA. Trimming removed 1 base from V and 7 bases from J, with 10 bases in between. DNA of the CDR3: TGTGCCAGCAGCTTAGTATCAGGGTTCGGGGAGCTGTTTTTT. Protein sequence: CASSLVSGFGELFF.

This clonotype was detected ten times or more. The rearrangement joins TRBV5-5 to TRBJ2-3; possibly TRBD1 for D (5 bases). Germline CDR1 and CDR2: SGHKS and YYEKEE (reference sequence). The ends were cut back, 4 bases at V and 9 bases at J, with 15 bases in the middle. CDR3 length: 13 residues. The CDR3 sequence is CASSTADSRTQYF. CDR3 bases: TGTGCCAGCAGCACCGCCGACAGTCGGACGCAGTATTTT. Filled out from reference TRBV5-5 and TRBJ2-3, the complete variable domain reads DAGVTQSPTHLIKTRGQQVTLRCSPISGHKSVSWYQQVLGQGPQFIFQYYEKEERGRGNFPDRFSARQFPNYSSELNVNALLLGDSALYLCASSTADSRTQYFGPGTRLTVL.

This clonotype appeared many times. This sequence joins TRBV9 and TRBJ2-3; 13 nucleotides line up with TRBD2. J gave up 2 bases and V 8 bases, and 8 bases lay outside the gene matches. Germline V gene sequence: CDR1 SGDLS, CDR2 YYNGEE. CDR3 length: 16 amino acids. In DNA, the CDR3 is TGTGCCAGGAGGACTAGCGGGAGTTCTTCCACAGATACGCAGTATTTT. This codes for CARRTSGSSSTDTQYF.

This clonotype appeared many times. The chain recombines TRBV12-3 or TRBV12-4 with TRBJ2-5; 9 bases are shared with TRBD2. The junction had 11 bases not matched to a gene; V was cut back by 5 bases and J by 4 bases. The CDR3 spans 16 residues. CDR3 coding DNA: TGTGCCAGCAGTCCCGAGACTAGCGGAGAGGGAGAGACCCAGTACTTC. It translates to CASSPETSGEGETQYF.

A word on this clonotype: Likely a read error: the CDR3 ends without its conserved phenylalanine or tryptophan. The chain is built from TRBV15 and TRBJ2-7; maybe TRBD2 (5 bases). Germline V gives CDR1 LNHNV, CDR2 YYDKDF (reference sequence). The CDR3 sequence is 12 residues long. The CDR3 DNA is TGTGTCACCAGCGGAAACTCCTACGAGCAGTACTCC. This sequence encodes CVTSGNSYEQYS.

The V gene is TRBV7-2, the J gene TRBJ2-1, with 10 nucleotides matching TRBD2. CDR1 and CDR2 (germline): SGHTA, FQGNSA. The CDR3 is made up of 16 amino acids. The V and J ends lost 6 bases and 6 bases, in that order; junction bases with no gene match: 11. The CDR3 nucleotides are TGTGCCAGCAGACTAGACGGACTAGCGGCGACCAATGAGCAGTTCTTC. It is translated as CASRLDGLAATNEQFF.

This clonotype has just one count. Since a far larger clone is one base different, this is likely a read error. J is TRBJ2-7 and V is TRBV25-1, with D perhaps matching TRBD1 (5 bases). The CDR3 runs 12 residues. Germline V lookup: CDR1 MGHDK, CDR2 SYGVNS. Here the CDR3 DNA reads TGTGCCGGCAGTTTATCAGGGAACGAGCAGTACTTC. Residues: CAGSLSGNEQYF.

The sample holds many counts of this clonotype. The chain is built from TRBV6-5 and TRBJ1-5; D not certain. CDR1 MNHEY and CDR2 SVGAGI come from the germline V gene. The CDR3 is 15 residues long. With 4 bases removed from V and 3 bases from J, the gap between germline ends came to 13 bases. CDR3 sequence: CASSLSGNPNQPQHF. The CDR3 nucleotides are TGTGCCAGCAGTTTATCGGGGAACCCCAATCAGCCCCAGCATTTT.

This clonotype occurred many times. The V call is TRBV5-6, the J call TRBJ2-5; D is perhaps TRBD1 (5 bases). The CDR3 contains 14 residues. The germline gives CDR1 SGHDT, CDR2 YYEEEE. Trimming removed 1 base from V and 4 bases from J, with 11 bases in between. The CDR3 bases are TGTGCCAGCAGCTTGTTAACCAGGGTAGAGACCCAGTACTTC. Its protein is CASSLLTRVETQYF. The full variable domain, rest sourced from reference TRBV5-6 and TRBJ2-5, is DAGVTQSPTHLIKTRGQQVTLRCSPKSGHDTVSWYQQALGQGPQFIFQYYEEEERQRGNFPDRFSGHQFPNYSSELNVNALLLGDSALYLCASSLLTRVETQYFGPGTRLLVL.

There are many counts of this clonotype. The rearrangement links TRBV6-5 to TRBJ2-1, with 7 nucleotides matching TRBD1. This CDR3 region has 14 residues. V trimming: 2 bases; J trimming: 5 bases; junction bases outside the gene matches: 3. Germline V gene lookup returns CDR1 MNHEY and CDR2 SVGAGI. The CDR3 DNA reads as TGTGCCAGCAGTTACCGGGACAGAAACAATGAGCAGTTCTTC. Residues: CASSYRDRNNEQFF.

In its sample, this clonotype is medium-sized. The rearrangement joins TRBV27 to TRBJ2-1; TRBD2 agrees at 9 bases. The V and J ends lost 3 bases and 15 bases, in that order; junction bases with no gene match: 6. Germline loops: CDR1 MNHEY, CDR2 SMNVEV (reference sequence). The CDR3 spans 12 residues. For the CDR3, the DNA is TGTGCCAGCAGTTTCGCGGGAGGGCGGGGGTTCTTC. It is translated as CASSFAGGRGFF.